Presented here are 27 T cell receptor beta chains from one specimen sequenced in a study of read filtering for tumor transcriptome and immune sequencing. The library was built from about 400 ng RNA with molecular barcoded adaptors for alpha/delta and beta/gamma chains. TCRdb re-called the reads through MiXCR, storing one row per CDR3 protein. The sample shows about 62,000 distinct CDR3 sequences, approximately 19% of them seen only once. The source material was a population of CD138-negative cells sorted from bone marrow. Every receptor here comes from a donor aged 40 or older with multiple myeloma.

This clonotype appeared many times. The rearrangement links TRBV5-1 to TRBJ1-1, with TRBD1 matching 10 bases. The CDR3 runs to 13 residues. V lost 7 bases to trimming and J lost 6 bases; unmatched junction nucleotides: 6. CDR1 is SGHRS and CDR2 is YFSETQ in the germline V gene. CDR3: CASGTGALPEAFF. The CDR3 DNA reads TGCGCCAGCGGGACAGGGGCTCTCCCTGAAGCTTTCTTT.

This clonotype was counted at least ten times. V and J are TRBV7-9 and TRBJ2-3, with TRBD2 matching over 10 bases. V lost 5 bases, J lost 2 bases, and 10 bases stayed unmatched. CDR3 length: 17 amino acids. The germline V gene has CDR1 SEHNR and CDR2 FQNEAQ (reference sequence). CDR3 in DNA: TGTGCCAGCAGCCTCGGCGGACTAGCGGCCTTCACAGATACGCAGTATTTT. This sequence encodes CASSLGGLAAFTDTQYF.

Notes on this clonotype: This likely comes from a read error, as the CDR3 has no conserved phenylalanine or tryptophan at its end. The chain joins TRBV29-1 to TRBJ1-1; D is perhaps TRBD1 (5 bases). Germline V CDR1 and CDR2: SQVTM, ANQGSEA. This CDR3 is 12 amino acids long. This CDR3 is CRVESGATEAFL. CDR3 in DNA: TGCAGGGTTGAAAGTGGGGCCACTGAAGCTTTCCTT.

Sample share makes this clonotype medium-sized. The CDR3 protein is CASSRYNEQFF. CDR3 sequence (DNA): TGTGCCAGCAGCCGCTACAATGAGCAGTTCTTC. The J gene is TRBJ2-1, the V gene TRBV3-1; D gene ambiguous. The V gene lost 4 bases and the J gene lost 3 bases, with 1 base spanning the gap. The CDR3 sequence is 11 residues long. Germline-derived CDR1 and CDR2 are LGHDT and YNNKEL (reference sequence).

In its sample, this clonotype was seen many times. The gene calls are TRBV3-1 and TRBJ1-1; TRBD1 aligns across 8 bases. This CDR3 is built from 17 residues. From germline, CDR1 is LGHDT and CDR2 YNNKEL (reference sequence). The V and J ends lost 2 bases and 1 base, in that order; junction bases with no gene match: 9. The CDR3 loop is CASSQSGQGYRNTEAFF. The DNA for the CDR3 is TGTGCCAGCAGCCAATCAGGACAGGGCTATAGGAACACTGAAGCTTTCTTT.

This clonotype was found many times. The rearrangement uses TRBV20-1 and TRBJ2-5; no reliable D call. The V gene lost 3 bases and the J gene lost 5 bases, with 4 bases spanning the gap. The CDR3 covers 10 residues. CDR1 is DFQATT and CDR2 is SNEGSKA in the germline V gene (reference sequence). For the CDR3, the DNA is TGCAGTGCTAGCGGGGAGACCCAGTACTTC. Its translation: CSASGETQYF.

This clonotype was seen at least ten times. The DNA of the CDR3 is TGCAGTGCTAAAAGGCAGGGGGTCAATGAGCAGTTCTTC. Translation: CSAKRQGVNEQFF. The chain combines TRBV20-1 with TRBJ2-1; 7 bases are shared with TRBD1. The CDR3 totals 13 residues. J gave up 6 bases and V 4 bases, and 6 bases lay outside the gene matches. Germline V CDR1 and CDR2: DFQATT, SNEGSKA (reference sequence).

In its sample, this clonotype was seen many times. The chain has TRBV7-8 and TRBJ2-1; either TRBD1 or TRBD2 may supply D (5 bases each). CDR3 size: 16 residues. Looked up from germline, CDR1 is SGHVS and CDR2 is FQNEAQ. Trimming stripped 0 bases from V and 0 bases from J, with 9 bases between. The CDR3 protein is CASSLAGVGSYNEQFF. The CDR3 DNA reads TGTGCCAGCAGCTTAGCGGGGGTGGGCTCCTACAATGAGCAGTTCTTC.

With regard to this clonotype: A read error is possible here, since a much larger clone lies one base away. V and J are TRBV28 and TRBJ1-4, with TRBD1 matching over 12 bases. There are 18 residues in the CDR3. V trimming: 7 bases; J trimming: 4 bases; junction bases outside the gene matches: 13. The germline gives CDR1 MDHEN, CDR2 SYDVKM. For the CDR3, the DNA is TGTGCCAGCACTCAGGCGGGACAGGGGGCAGGAAATAATGAAAAACTGTTTTTT. Amino acids: CASTQAGQGAGNNEKLFF.

Concerning this clonotype: This may stem from a read error, because a much larger clone lies one nucleotide away. The gene calls are TRBV7-2 and TRBJ2-7; 9 nucleotides match TRBD2. The CDR3 is 16 amino acids. V trimming: 5 bases; J trimming: 5 bases; junction bases outside the gene matches: 13. Germline assignment: CDR1 SGHTA and CDR2 FQGNSA. Written as DNA, the CDR3 is TGTGCCAGCAGCCTACACACTTGCGGGAGGGCCGACGAGCAGTACTTC. Translation gives CASSLHTCGRADEQYF.

This clonotype was recorded many times. Compared with germline, one end of the junction differs, possibly owing to a read error. The chain carries TRBV18 and TRBJ2-7; D may be TRBD1 (5 bases). The CDR3 contains 13 residues. Germline CDR1 reads KGHSH; CDR2 reads LQKENI. The CDR3 DNA follows: TGTGCCGGCTCTTGGACATCTTGGTACGAGCAGTACTTC. As protein: CAGSWTSWYEQYF.

This clonotype has just a few counts. In DNA form, the CDR3 reads TGTGCCAGCAGCTTAGGGACAGATCAGCCCCAGCATTTT. This translates into CASSLGTDQPQHF. The V call is TRBV7-6, the J call TRBJ1-5; a possible D gene is TRBD1 (6 bases). The ends were cut back, 1 base at V and 5 bases at J, with 6 bases in the middle. Germline V gene sequence: CDR1 SGHVS, CDR2 FNYEAQ. This CDR3 is built from 13 residues.

This clonotype was seen ten or more times. The rearrangement joins TRBV28 to TRBJ2-7, with 7 positions matching TRBD2. Germline lookup yields CDR1 MDHEN and CDR2 SYDVKM. With V trimmed by 4 bases and J by 2 bases, 5 bases remained unmatched. The CDR3 spans 14 residues. CDR3 residues: CASSWGEGTYEQYF. The CDR3 DNA reads TGTGCCAGCAGTTGGGGGGAGGGGACCTACGAGCAGTACTTC.

This clonotype appeared many times. This chain connects TRBV2 to TRBJ2-3; D not certain. V was cut by 0 bases and J by 8 bases, with 12 bases left in between. This CDR3 is built from 14 residues. Germline CDR1 reads SNHLY; CDR2 reads FYNNEI. The CDR3 sequence: CASSEAQLGSTQYF. The CDR3 DNA follows: TGTGCCAGCAGTGAAGCGCAGCTGGGGTCTACGCAGTATTTT.

This clonotype was recorded at least ten times. V is TRBV5-1 and J is TRBJ2-5; D gene ambiguous. The CDR3 totals 16 residues. Germline V lookup: CDR1 SGHRS, CDR2 YFSETQ. The V end lost 0 bases, the J end lost 0 bases, and 12 bases lay between the germline ends. Written as DNA, the CDR3 is TGCGCCAGCAGCTTGGAGGAGAGAGTTTACCAAGAGACCCAGTACTTC. This sequence encodes CASSLEERVYQETQYF.

The sample holds many counts of this clonotype. The chain couples TRBV7-6 to TRBJ2-1, with unresolved D. V was cut by 2 bases and J by 4 bases, with 9 bases left in between. The germline V gene encodes CDR1 SGHVS and CDR2 FNYEAQ. The CDR3 runs to 14 residues. The CDR3 is CASSLSSGYNEQFF. In DNA form, the CDR3 reads TGTGCCAGCAGCTTATCCTCCGGTTACAATGAGCAGTTCTTC.

Regarding this clonotype: A single base separates this from a much larger clone, so it may be a read error. The V gene is TRBV28, the J gene TRBJ2-2, with a tentative D call TRBD2 (5 bases). This CDR3 region has 14 residues. V was pared by 6 bases and J by 2 bases, with 10 bases between. The germline gives CDR1 MDHEN, CDR2 SYDVKM. CDR3 sequence reads: CASRYRTNTGELFF. The CDR3 DNA sequence: TGTGCCAGCAGATATAGGACTAACACCGGGGAGCTGTTTTTT.

This clonotype was seen repeatedly, ten times or more. The CDR3 DNA reads as TGCAGTGCTAGGGGCGGGACCGCCCTTCAAGAGACCCAGTACTTC. It codes for CSARGGTALQETQYF. The J gene is TRBJ2-5, the V gene TRBV20-1, with D possibly matching TRBD2 (6 bases). Germline V gene lookup returns CDR1 DFQATT and CDR2 SNEGSKA (reference sequence). The V end was cut by 3 bases, the J end by 2 bases, with 16 bases between. The CDR3 consists of 15 residues.

On this clonotype: A clone one base away is much larger, so this may be a read error. This chain uses TRBV7-2 with TRBJ2-3; 9 bases are a match to TRBD2. This CDR3 contains 18 residues. CDR1 and CDR2 (germline): SGHTA, FQGNSA. The DNA for the CDR3 is TGTGCCATCAGCGCAGGAGCGGGAGGTGGACTAGGGACAGATACGCAGTATTTT. This gives the protein CAISAGAGGGLGTDTQYF.

This clonotype was counted many times. An end of the junction differs from the germline gene, which may be a read error. The chain employs TRBV20-1 and TRBJ2-7; 7 positions agree with TRBD1. This CDR3 spans 14 amino acids. CDR1 and CDR2 from the germline V gene are DFQATT and SNEGSKA (reference sequence). The CDR3 DNA reads as TGCAGTGTTAGATTGACAGGGAATCATTACGAGCAGTACTTC. This sequence encodes CSVRLTGNHYEQYF.

In its sample, this clonotype ranks as medium-sized. The V call is TRBV18, the J call TRBJ2-1; 11 bases map to TRBD2. V gave up 5 bases and J gave up 7 bases; unmatched junction bases: 10. Germline values: CDR1 KGHSH, CDR2 LQKENI. This CDR3 is 16 amino acids long. The CDR3 protein is CASSSTTSGALNEQFF. DNA of the CDR3: TGTGCCAGCTCATCTACGACTAGCGGGGCCTTGAATGAGCAGTTCTTC.

The CDR3 DNA reads as TGCAGTGCTAGAGGTTGGACAGGGGGCCGCAGCAATCAGCCCCAGCATTTT. Residues: CSARGWTGGRSNQPQHF. The chain combines TRBV20-1 with TRBJ1-5; TRBD1 aligns across 11 bases. Germline V gives CDR1 DFQATT, CDR2 SNEGSKA (reference sequence). V was pared by 1 base and J by 1 base, with 6 bases of the junction left unmatched. The CDR3 spans 17 residues.

Of note for this clonotype: A much larger clone differs by one base, so this may be a read error. The V call is TRBV23-1, the J call TRBJ2-1; D gene ambiguous. TRBV23-1 is treated as an ORF (open reading frame) with a function not yet certain. Trimming removed 8 bases at V and 6 bases at J, with 23 bases between. The CDR3 loop spans 16 amino acids. The CDR3 loop reads CASGYRSSTIGNEQFF. For the CDR3, the DNA is TGCGCCAGCGGTTATCGATCCAGCACCATAGGCAATGAGCAGTTCTTC.

As concerns this clonotype: Possible read error: a much larger clone is one base away. This chain connects TRBV27 to TRBJ2-5; D not resolved. The CDR3 has 13 residues. Germline V lookup: CDR1 MNHEY, CDR2 SMNVEV (reference sequence). Trimming removed 11 bases from V and 1 base from J, with 14 bases in between. The CDR3 nucleotides read TGTGCCCGCATTCTTAGGCCCCAAGAGACCCAGTACTTC. It encodes CARILRPQETQYF.

This clonotype was found many times. J is TRBJ2-2 and V is TRBV6-5, with 7 bases lining up with TRBD2. Looked up from germline, CDR1 is MNHEY and CDR2 is SVGAGI. There are 15 residues in the CDR3. Trimming removed 4 bases from V and 4 bases from J; junction bases left unmatched: 6. The CDR3 is CASSSGGWTTGELFF. The CDR3 DNA reads as TGTGCCAGCAGTTCGGGAGGATGGACCACCGGGGAGCTGTTTTTT.

This clonotype occurred many times. The genes are TRBV7-2 and TRBJ2-1; 12 nucleotides match TRBD2. The CDR3 has 16 amino acids. V shed 4 bases and J 8 bases; nucleotides not matched to a gene: 9. CDR1 is SGHTA, CDR2 FQGNSA, per germline. As DNA, the CDR3 is TGTGCCAGCAGCTCTGGTAAGACTAGCGGGAGAGATGAGCAGTTCTTC. It encodes CASSSGKTSGRDEQFF.

This clonotype was observed many times. The chain uses TRBV13 and TRBJ2-1; D is unclear. The V and J ends lost 8 bases and 0 bases respectively, with 8 bases between them. The CDR3 has 13 residues. CDR1 and CDR2 from the germline V gene are PRHDT and FYEKMQ (reference sequence). CDR3 protein: CASGVSSYNEQFF. DNA of the CDR3: TGTGCCAGCGGAGTCAGCTCCTACAATGAGCAGTTCTTC.